This T cell receptor (beta chain) was found in a study of T cell responses to AZD1222 COVID-19 vaccine. Study as a whole: Analyses pooled second doses at about 4 or about 12 weeks.

As concerns this clone: No antigen is known for it.

Study-level points and caveats: Repertoire sampling was restricted to post-peak T cell response timepoints. Just six AZD1222 recipients were seropositive at baseline. The donors showed a predominance of white British ancestry and of females, with possible underestimation of clonal diversity.

CDR1 is LGHDT, CDR2 YNNKEL, per germline (reference sequence). This CDR3 comprises 13 residues. The trim removed 5 bases at V and 10 bases at J, leaving 7 bases unmatched. Some clones are missing from TCRdb's copy, which holds only in-frame ones; the method was immunoSEQ multiplex PCR. Among fewer than 130,000 clones listed, 90% to 95% were seen once. V gene TRBV3-1 (or the pseudogene TRBV3-2) combines with J gene TRBJ1-1, with 10 bases lining up with TRBD1. This clonotype was sampled from an adult in good health. The material was peripheral blood, obtained on day 0 of AZD1222 vaccination. In DNA form, the CDR3 reads TGTGCCAGCAGCGGGCACGACAGGGGGCGAGCTTTCTTT. Residues: CASSGHDRGRAFF.